In its sample, the clone carrying this T cell receptor (beta chain) was seen a few times. As yet, its antigen is unknown. This sample stems from a study of T-cell memory formation after mild COVID-19. Study results and caveats: Largely, contracting CD4+ clones fell within CM and EM, and contracting CD8+ clones within EMRA. Later expanders leaned CD4+, whereas day 15 to 85 contracting clones were balanced CD4/CD8. Pre-infection memory carried some responding clones, suggesting that cross-reactive memory joined.

TCR alpha and TCR beta cDNA libraries with sample barcodes and UMIs came from 5'RACE using constant-segment primers. TCRdb ran MiXCR on the 5' RACE reads and lists one entry per CDR3 protein. The table has about 340,000 distinct CDR3 sequences, roughly 15% seen once; the top ten hold 20% to 25%. The sequence was obtained from a man younger than 30 who had mild COVID-19 (a few samples of this study predate the infection). Cell type and time point are not known. The specimen was PBMCs or a T cell subset sorted from them (not recorded which).

The CDR3 protein is CASSPGLPGNTQYF. The DNA of the CDR3 is TGTGCCAGCAGCCCGGGACTCCCGGGGAATACGCAGTATTTT. The chain couples TRBV12-3 or TRBV12-4 to TRBJ2-3, with a tentative D call TRBD2 (6 bases). V was clipped by 6 bases and J by 7 bases, with 17 bases between them. This CDR3 region has 14 residues.